Presented here are 16 T cell receptor beta chains from one specimen sequenced in a study of shared clonotypes between healthy human individuals. Profiling relied on immunoSEQ multiplex PCR, and the TCRdb table lists in-frame clones only, not all of them. The sample holds about 1 million clones, approximately 80% seen once. Sequencing was performed on memory CD4+ T cells from PBMCs. The sample's subset: CD45RA-negative fraction. The receptors here all came from a man younger than 30 in good health. Some clones in this sample may be carry-over from other donors' samples.

The genes are TRBV10-3 and TRBJ2-3; tentative D call: TRBD2 (6 bases). This CDR3 contains 16 residues. The germline V gene encodes CDR1 ENHRY and CDR2 SYGVKD. V was trimmed by 4 bases and J by 1 base, leaving 15 bases between them. The CDR3 loop reads CAISGTRGGGTDTQYF. The CDR3 DNA sequence: TGTGCCATCAGTGGGACTCGGGGAGGCGGCACAGATACGCAGTATTTT.

On this clone: At one boundary the junction diverges from the germline segment, which might be a read error. The rearrangement links TRBV7-6 to TRBJ2-7; perhaps TRBD2 as D (6 bases). The V gene's germline CDR1 is SGHVS and CDR2 FNYEAQ. CDR3 size: 14 residues. The CDR3 here is CASSLTRDSNEQYF. CDR3 sequence (DNA): TGTGCCAGCAGCCTAACACGGGACTCCAACGAGCAGTACTTC. Complete variable domain (other parts from reference TRBV7-6 and TRBJ2-7): GAGVSQSPRYKVTKRGQDVALRCDPISGHVSLYWYRQALGQGPEFLTYFNYEAQQDKSGLPNDRFSAERPEGSISTLTIQRTEQRDSAMYRCASSLTRDSNEQYFGPGTRLTVT.

Note on this clone: This sample also contains other DNA sequences that code for the same CDR3. CDR3 sequence: CASSPGAGDYGYTF. CDR3 DNA sequence: TGTGCCAGCAGCCCGGGGGCAGGGGACTATGGCTACACCTTC. J is TRBJ1-2 and V is TRBV28, with D tentatively TRBD1 (6 bases). The CDR3 totals 14 residues. Germline V gene sequence: CDR1 MDHEN, CDR2 SYDVKM. V was clipped by 6 bases and J by 3 bases, with 14 bases between them.

V is TRBV28 and J is TRBJ2-7, with D tentatively TRBD2 (7 bases). V was trimmed by 2 bases and J by 6 bases, leaving 14 bases between them. Germline V gene lookup returns CDR1 MDHEN and CDR2 SYDVKM. CDR3 length: 14 residues. The CDR3 DNA reads TGTGCCAGCAGTTTAGGTATTCGGGGGGCCGAGCAGTACTTC. Translation: CASSLGIRGAEQYF.

The chain carries TRBV5-1 and TRBJ2-7, with D possibly TRBD1 on 7 matching bases. Germline values: CDR1 SGHRS, CDR2 YFSETQ. This CDR3 is built from 16 residues. Trimming stripped 3 bases from V and 2 bases from J, with 18 bases between. The DNA of the CDR3 is TGCGCCAGCAGCTCGGGCAGGAGGGGGCAAGCCTACGAGCAGTACTTC. It yields the protein CASSSGRRGQAYEQYF.

The rearrangement uses TRBV11-2 and TRBJ1-1; D is unresolved. With 4 bases removed from V and 8 bases from J, the gap between germline ends came to 14 bases. Germline values: CDR1 SGHAT, CDR2 FQNNGV. This CDR3 spans 13 amino acids. The CDR3 DNA reads TGTGCCAGCAGCTACACATCTCCGGGAGAAGCTTTCTTT. The encoded protein is CASSYTSPGEAFF.

The chain couples TRBV6-6 to TRBJ2-7; D might be TRBD2 (6 bases). CDR1 and CDR2 from the germline V gene are MNHNY and SVGAGI (reference sequence). The CDR3 consists of 15 residues. V was shortened by 5 bases and J by 3 bases, with 17 bases between the two germline ends. CDR3 coding DNA: TGTGCCAGCAGTCTGGAGGGCTCCCTTTTCTACGAGCAGTACTTC. The encoded protein is CASSLEGSLFYEQYF.

J is TRBJ1-2 and V is TRBV5-1; no definite D call. The CDR3 runs 14 residues. Trimming took off 0 bases at V and 0 bases at J, with 6 bases between the two ends. The germline CDR1 and CDR2 sequences are SGHRS and YFSETQ. The CDR3 nucleotides are TGCGCCAGCAGCTTGGGGGCAGCTAACTATGGCTACACCTTC. This codes for CASSLGAANYGYTF.

This clone was recorded many times. This chain uses TRBV28 with TRBJ1-2, with D perhaps matching TRBD1 (6 bases). V gave up 7 bases and J gave up 8 bases, with 14 bases separating them. The CDR3 has 12 residues. Germline-derived CDR1 and CDR2 are MDHEN and SYDVKM. The CDR3 sequence is CASKTTGKGYTF. The CDR3 DNA follows: TGTGCCAGCAAAACTACAGGGAAAGGCTACACCTTC.

This clone was detected once. This rearrangement joins TRBV11-2 to TRBJ1-4, with TRBD1 matching 7 bases. Trimming took 5 bases from V and 6 from J; bases not matched to a gene: 9. The CDR3 length is 15 residues. CDR1 and CDR2 (germline): SGHAT, FQNNGV. CDR3 DNA: TGTGCCAGCAGCATTCGACAGGGTATGGATGAAAAACTGTTTTTT. Translation: CASSIRQGMDEKLFF.

This rearrangement joins TRBV27 to TRBJ2-5; D is uncertain. The V gene's germline CDR1 is MNHEY and CDR2 SMNVEV (reference sequence). The CDR3 spans 16 residues. V lost 5 bases to trimming and J lost 4 bases, with 20 bases between them. The CDR3 DNA reads TGTGCCAGCAGTATAAGGACCCCTATAAACCGAGAGACCCAGTACTTC. Amino acids: CASSIRTPINRETQYF.

Turning to this clone: A read error may explain this, as a much larger clone is one base away. V and J are TRBV9 and TRBJ2-3; D call uncertain. In germline, CDR1 is SGDLS, CDR2 YYNGEE. With 4 bases removed from V and 4 bases from J, the gap between germline ends came to 7 bases. This CDR3 is 12 amino acids long. CDR3 in amino acids: CASSPGSDTQYF. The CDR3 region has the DNA TGTGCCAGCAGCCCCGGGTCAGATACGCAGTATTTT.

The chain carries TRBV5-1 and TRBJ2-2; D gene unclear. Per germline, CDR1 SGHRS and CDR2 YFSETQ. The CDR3 loop spans 14 amino acids. V lost 5 bases and J lost 3, with 11 bases in between. This chain's CDR3 is CASRFDRDTGELFF. The DNA for the CDR3 is TGCGCCAGCAGATTTGACCGGGACACCGGGGAGCTGTTTTTT.

This rearrangement joins TRBV5-1 to TRBJ2-3; D is possibly TRBD1 (5 bases). The CDR3 is made up of 14 amino acids. Germline V gene sequence: CDR1 SGHRS, CDR2 YFSETQ. V was trimmed by 0 bases and J by 4 bases, leaving 9 bases between them. CDR3 protein: CASSLDQGSDTQYF. The CDR3 DNA sequence: TGCGCCAGCAGCTTGGATCAGGGATCAGATACGCAGTATTTT.

The chain uses TRBV5-1 and TRBJ1-4; 11 bases are a match to TRBD1. The germline V gene encodes CDR1 SGHRS and CDR2 YFSETQ. The trim removed 4 bases at V and 8 bases at J, leaving 7 bases unmatched. The CDR3 is 15 amino acids. The CDR3 is CASSTPGQGGEKLFF. DNA for the CDR3: TGCGCCAGCAGCACCCCGGGACAGGGGGGGGAAAAACTGTTTTTT.

This chain joins TRBV7-6 and TRBJ2-5; 14 bases match TRBD2. CDR1 is SGHVS and CDR2 is FNYEAQ in the germline V gene. This CDR3 is 16 amino acids long. J gave up 5 bases and V 6 bases, and 8 bases lay outside the gene matches. Here the CDR3 DNA reads TGTGCCAGCAGTCGGGGACTAGCGGGAGTAGGGGAGACCCAGTACTTC. It translates to CASSRGLAGVGETQYF.